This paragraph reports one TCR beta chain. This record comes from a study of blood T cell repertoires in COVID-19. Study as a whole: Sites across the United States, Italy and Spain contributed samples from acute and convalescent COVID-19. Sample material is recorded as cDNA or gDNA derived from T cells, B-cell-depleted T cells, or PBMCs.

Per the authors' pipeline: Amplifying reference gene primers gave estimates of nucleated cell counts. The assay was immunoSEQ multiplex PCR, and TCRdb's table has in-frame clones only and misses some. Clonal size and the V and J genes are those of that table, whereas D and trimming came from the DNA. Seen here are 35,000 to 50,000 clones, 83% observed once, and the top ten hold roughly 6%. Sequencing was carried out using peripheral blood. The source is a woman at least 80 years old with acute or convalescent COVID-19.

The CDR3 DNA sequence: TGTGCCAGCAGGGTGAGGACAGGGGGCGACGAGCAGTACTTC. Amino acids: CASRVRTGGDEQYF. The chain couples TRBV5-6 to TRBJ2-7; TRBD1 aligns across 11 bases. CDR1 and CDR2 (germline): SGHDT, YYEEEE. V was pared by 5 bases and J by 5 bases, with 6 bases of the junction left unmatched. There are 14 residues in the CDR3.